In its sample, the clone carrying this T cell receptor beta chain was seen many times. This entry comes from a study of Graves' ophthalmopathy and Graves' hyperthyroidism. Study details: Peripheral blood was gathered at first diagnosis, ahead of any treatment whatsoever.

Patients with other autoimmune diseases, uncontrolled infections, pregnancy or lactation were excluded. Clinical symptoms, serum thyroxine, TRAb, thyroid ultrasound and orbital computed tomography formed the basis of diagnosis. The CDR3 contains 12 residues. CDR1 is MDHEN, CDR2 SYDVKM, per germline. The V gene lost 7 bases and the J gene lost 5 bases, with 11 bases spanning the gap. Scientists amplified the TCR beta CDR3 regions from RNA transcripts. RT-PCR was first run with HTBI primers, then multiplex PCR in a second round. TCRdb re-called the multiplex PCR reads with MiXCR, one entry per CDR3 protein. The sample carries tens of thousands of distinct CDR3 sequences, around 50% recorded once.

The TCR originated in an adult woman with Graves' ophthalmopathy. The specimen was peripheral blood. The chain recombines TRBV28 with TRBJ1-1; D uncertain. The DNA for the CDR3 is TGTGCCAGCATTAAAGCTGGGACTGAAGCTTTCTTT. Translated: CASIKAGTEAFF.